The clone carrying this TCR beta chain has only a few counts. A much larger clone differs by one base, so this may be a read error. The entry originates in a study of T cells in Graves' hyperthyroidism and ophthalmopathy. Regions amplified from RNA transcripts were the TCR beta CDR3 regions. In the first-round RT-PCR of the TCR CDR3, the HTBI primer set was used. MiXCR, applied by TCRdb to the multiplex PCR reads, yields one record per CDR3 protein. The profile shows some 360,000 distinct CDR3 sequences, 15% to 20% of them singletons. The CDR3 covers 20 residues. After removal of 3 bases from V and 1 base from J, the junction contained 18 bases not matched to a gene.

Sequenced sample: blood. V gene TRBV12-3 or TRBV12-4 combines with J gene TRBJ1-2; 9 nucleotides line up with TRBD1. The source of this sequence is a woman in her 40s with Graves' ophthalmopathy. The CDR3, as DNA: TGTGCCAGCAGTTTTACAGGGGGCAGATCCTCCTTTCCTTTTAACTATGGCTACACCTTC. Encoded protein: CASSFTGGRSSFPFNYGYTF.